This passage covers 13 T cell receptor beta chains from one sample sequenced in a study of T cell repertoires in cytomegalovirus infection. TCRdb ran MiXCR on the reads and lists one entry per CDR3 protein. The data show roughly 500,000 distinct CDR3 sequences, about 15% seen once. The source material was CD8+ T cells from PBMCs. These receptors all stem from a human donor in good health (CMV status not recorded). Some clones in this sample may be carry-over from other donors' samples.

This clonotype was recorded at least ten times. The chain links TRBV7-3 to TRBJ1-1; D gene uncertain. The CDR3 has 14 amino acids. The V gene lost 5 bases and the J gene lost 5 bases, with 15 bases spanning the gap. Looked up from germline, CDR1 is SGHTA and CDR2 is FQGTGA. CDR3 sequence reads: CASSPSGGWTEAFF. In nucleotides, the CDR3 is TGTGCCAGCAGCCCTAGCGGAGGGTGGACTGAAGCTTTCTTT.

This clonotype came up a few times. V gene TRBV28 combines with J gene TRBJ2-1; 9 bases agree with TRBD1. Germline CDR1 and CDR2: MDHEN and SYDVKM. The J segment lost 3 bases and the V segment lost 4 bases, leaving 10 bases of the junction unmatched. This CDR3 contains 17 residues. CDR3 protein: CASSSPGGDRVYNEQFF. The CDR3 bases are TGTGCCAGCAGTTCGCCCGGAGGGGACAGGGTCTACAATGAGCAGTTCTTC.

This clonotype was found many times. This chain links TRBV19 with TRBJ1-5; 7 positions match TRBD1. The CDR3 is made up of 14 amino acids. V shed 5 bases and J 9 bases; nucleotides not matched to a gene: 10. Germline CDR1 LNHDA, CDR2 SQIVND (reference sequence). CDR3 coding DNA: TGTGCCAGTAGTCCCTCACAGGGGCCTGGGCCCCAGCATTTT. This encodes CASSPSQGPGPQHF.

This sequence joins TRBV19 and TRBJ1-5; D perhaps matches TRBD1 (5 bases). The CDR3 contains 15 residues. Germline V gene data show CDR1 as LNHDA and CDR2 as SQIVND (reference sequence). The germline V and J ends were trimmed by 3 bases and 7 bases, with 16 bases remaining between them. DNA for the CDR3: TGTGCCAGTAGTATGTGGGGCATAGGTAGACAGCCCCAGCATTTT. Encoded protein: CASSMWGIGRQPQHF.

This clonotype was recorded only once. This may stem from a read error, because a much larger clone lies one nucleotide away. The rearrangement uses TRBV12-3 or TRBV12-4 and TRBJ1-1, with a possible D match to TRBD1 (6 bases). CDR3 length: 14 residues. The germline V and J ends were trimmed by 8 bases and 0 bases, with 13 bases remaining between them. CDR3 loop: CASGWTVVNTEAFF. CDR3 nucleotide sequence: TGTGCCAGCGGCTGGACAGTCGTGAACACTGAAGCTTTCTTT.

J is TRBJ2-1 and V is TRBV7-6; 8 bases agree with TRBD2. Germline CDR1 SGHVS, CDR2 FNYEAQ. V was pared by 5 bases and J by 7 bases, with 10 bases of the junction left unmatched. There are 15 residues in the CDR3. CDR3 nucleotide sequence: TGTGCCAGCAGCCCCCTAGGGCGGGAGGCGAATGAGCAGTTCTTC. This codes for CASSPLGREANEQFF.

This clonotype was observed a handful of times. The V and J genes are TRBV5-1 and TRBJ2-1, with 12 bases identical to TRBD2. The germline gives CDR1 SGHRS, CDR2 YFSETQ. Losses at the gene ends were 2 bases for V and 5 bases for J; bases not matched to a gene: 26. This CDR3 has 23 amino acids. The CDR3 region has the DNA TGCGCCAGCAGCTTACGCCCTAACATACCTCTAGCGGGAGGGCCATTCTCAAACAATGAGCAGTTCTTC. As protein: CASSLRPNIPLAGGPFSNNEQFF.

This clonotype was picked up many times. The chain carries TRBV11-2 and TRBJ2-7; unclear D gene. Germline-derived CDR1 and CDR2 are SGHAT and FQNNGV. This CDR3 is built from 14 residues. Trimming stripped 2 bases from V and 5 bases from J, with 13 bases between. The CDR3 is CASSLYDLADEQYF. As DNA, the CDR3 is TGTGCCAGCAGCTTATATGACTTAGCCGACGAGCAGTACTTC.

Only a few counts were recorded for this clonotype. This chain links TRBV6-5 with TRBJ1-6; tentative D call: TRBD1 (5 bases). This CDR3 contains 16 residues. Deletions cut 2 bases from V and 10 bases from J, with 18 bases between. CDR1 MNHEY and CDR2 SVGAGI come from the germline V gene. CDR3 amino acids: CASSYAAGSGESPLHF. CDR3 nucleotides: TGTGCCAGCAGTTACGCAGCAGGGTCGGGCGAATCACCCCTCCACTTT.

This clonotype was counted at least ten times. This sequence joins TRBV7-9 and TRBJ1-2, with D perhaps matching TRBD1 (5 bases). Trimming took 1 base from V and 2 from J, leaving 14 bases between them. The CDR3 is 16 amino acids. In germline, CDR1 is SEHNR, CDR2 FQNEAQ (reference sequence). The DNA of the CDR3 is TGTGCCAGCAGCTTAGTTCGCCTCAGGGAGAACTATGGCTACACCTTC. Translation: CASSLVRLRENYGYTF.

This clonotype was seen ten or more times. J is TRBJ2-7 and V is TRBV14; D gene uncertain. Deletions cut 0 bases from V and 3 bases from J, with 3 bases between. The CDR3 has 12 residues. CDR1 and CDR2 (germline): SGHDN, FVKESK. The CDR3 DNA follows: TGTGCCAGCAGCCAAGACCGCTACGAGCAGTACTTC. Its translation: CASSQDRYEQYF.

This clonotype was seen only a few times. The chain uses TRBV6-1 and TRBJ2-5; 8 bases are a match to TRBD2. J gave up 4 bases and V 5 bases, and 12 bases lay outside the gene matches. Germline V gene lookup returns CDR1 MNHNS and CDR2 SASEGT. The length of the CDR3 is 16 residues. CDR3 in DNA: TGTGCCAGCAGTCCCCCCCGGGGGGGGCTAGGAGAGACCCAGTACTTC. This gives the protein CASSPPRGGLGETQYF.

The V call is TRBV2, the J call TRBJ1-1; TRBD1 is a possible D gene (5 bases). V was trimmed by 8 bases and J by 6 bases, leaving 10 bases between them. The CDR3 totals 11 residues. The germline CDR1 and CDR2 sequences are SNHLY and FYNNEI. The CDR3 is CASCWGPEAFF. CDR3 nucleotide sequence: TGTGCCAGCTGCTGGGGACCTGAAGCTTTCTTT.